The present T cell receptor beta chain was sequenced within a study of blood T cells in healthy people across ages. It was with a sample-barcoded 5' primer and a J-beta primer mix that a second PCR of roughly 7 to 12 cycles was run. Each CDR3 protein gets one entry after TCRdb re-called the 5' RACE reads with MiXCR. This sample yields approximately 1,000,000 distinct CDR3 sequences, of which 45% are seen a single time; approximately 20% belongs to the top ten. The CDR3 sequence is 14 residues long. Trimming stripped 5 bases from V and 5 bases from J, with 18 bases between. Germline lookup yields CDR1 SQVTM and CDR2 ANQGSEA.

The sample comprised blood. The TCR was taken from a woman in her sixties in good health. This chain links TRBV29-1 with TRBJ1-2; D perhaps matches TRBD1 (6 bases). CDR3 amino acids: CSVTVPGRGYGYTF. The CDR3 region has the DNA TGCAGCGTTACCGTCCCTGGCAGGGGTTATGGCTACACCTTC.